This T cell receptor beta chain was obtained from a study of OX40 agonist ivuxolimab in advanced cancers. Using immunoSEQ multiplex PCR, the repertoire was profiled, and TCRdb retains in-frame clones only, with some absent. The table records 75,000 to 100,000 clones, 65% to 90% of them present only once. Broader study findings: Researchers report that CD8+ T cells had, on average, more expanded clones than CD4+. It was also the case that some nonresponders had low normalized T-cell clonal expansion.

Patients who had autoimmune disease history or got systemic immunosuppression were left out. About this clone: The antigen remains undetermined.

Germline assignment: CDR1 MNHNY and CDR2 SVGAGI (reference sequence). This CDR3 is built from 15 residues. The trim removed 5 bases at V and 1 base at J, leaving 7 bases unmatched. This material consisted of CD4+ or CD8+ T cells sorted from blood, taken in a trial of the OX40 agonist ivuxolimab. This chain joins TRBV6-6 and TRBJ1-1, with 7 bases matching TRBD1. This receptor was identified in an adult with an advanced solid tumor such as melanoma, head and neck, liver or kidney cancer. The CDR3 protein is CASSPGTVGNTEAFF. The CDR3 DNA reads TGTGCCAGCAGTCCAGGGACAGTGGGGAACACTGAAGCTTTCTTT.